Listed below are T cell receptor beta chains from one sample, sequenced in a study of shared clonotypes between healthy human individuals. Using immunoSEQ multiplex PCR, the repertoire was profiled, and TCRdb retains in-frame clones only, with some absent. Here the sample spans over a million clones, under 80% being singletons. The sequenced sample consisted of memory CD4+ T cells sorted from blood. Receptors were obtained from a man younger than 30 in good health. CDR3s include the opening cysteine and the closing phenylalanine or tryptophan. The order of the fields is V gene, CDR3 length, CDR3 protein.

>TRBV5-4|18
CASSLSTSGPTSYNEQFF
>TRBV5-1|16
CASSLGPSGGTDTQYF
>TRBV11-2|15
CASSLDGYRAGEQYF
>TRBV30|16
CAWIYGGKSSYNEQFF
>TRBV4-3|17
CASSQEAGRQPNYGYTF
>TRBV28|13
CASRKTDNYGYTF
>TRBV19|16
CASSPALVTKTYEQYF
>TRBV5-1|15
CASSPGTGTNEKLFF
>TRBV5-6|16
CASSLGVAGQQETQYF
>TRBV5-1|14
CASSLEGVAGELFF
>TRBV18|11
CASQNTGELFF
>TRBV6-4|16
CASSDQGGTTTDTQYF
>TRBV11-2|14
CASSWGGRTYEQYF
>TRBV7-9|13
CASSFLEWGGYTF
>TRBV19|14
CASSIGGNTDTQYF
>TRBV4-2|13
CASSSEGSGELFF
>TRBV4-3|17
CASSQAASVKNTGELFF
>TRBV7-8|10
CASAQNEQFF
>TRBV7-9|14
CASSEKTGAYGYTF
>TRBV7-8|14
CASSLDMGNQPQHF
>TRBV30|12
CAFGRSSYEQYF
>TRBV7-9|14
CASSPPGGKETQYF
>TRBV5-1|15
CASSFLGENTDTQYF
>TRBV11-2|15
CASSSRLAGGGEQFF
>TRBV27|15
CASSLSVGGGTEQFF
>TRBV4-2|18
CASSQVAGALGAQETQYF
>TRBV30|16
CAWSVGQGALRDTQYF
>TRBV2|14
CASSEGQTWKGYTF
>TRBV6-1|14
CASRGDPNTGELFF
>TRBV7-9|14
CASSLGSTAREAFF
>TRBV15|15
CATSRERRGNTEAFF
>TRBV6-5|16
CASSYVGGRSYNEQFF
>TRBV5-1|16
CASSLEGGSMNTEAFF
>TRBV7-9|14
CASSPRTGGNEAFF
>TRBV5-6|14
CASRLGARGPEAFF
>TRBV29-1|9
CSVEEGPTF
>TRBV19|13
CASRSPPQNIQYF
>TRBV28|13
CASSLGGGYEQYF
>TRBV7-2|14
CASSLARHVTEAFF
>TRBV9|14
CASSPSGQGSGYTF
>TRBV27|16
CASSRVAGGPTDTQYF
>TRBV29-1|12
CSVESNRNEQFF
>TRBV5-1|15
CASRPGETGHTEQFF
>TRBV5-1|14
CASSLVPATGELFF
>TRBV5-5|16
CASSPGLAGLRDTQYF
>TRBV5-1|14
CASSLDGPTGELFF
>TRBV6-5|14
CASSYGTGLYGYTF
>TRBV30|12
CAWSEVEETQYF
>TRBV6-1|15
CASSSLGGRLETQYF
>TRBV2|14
CASSAGTGGYEQYF
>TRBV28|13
CASSGTANYGYTF
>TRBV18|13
CASSPALSVGYTF
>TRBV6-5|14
CASSLAGGGNIQYF